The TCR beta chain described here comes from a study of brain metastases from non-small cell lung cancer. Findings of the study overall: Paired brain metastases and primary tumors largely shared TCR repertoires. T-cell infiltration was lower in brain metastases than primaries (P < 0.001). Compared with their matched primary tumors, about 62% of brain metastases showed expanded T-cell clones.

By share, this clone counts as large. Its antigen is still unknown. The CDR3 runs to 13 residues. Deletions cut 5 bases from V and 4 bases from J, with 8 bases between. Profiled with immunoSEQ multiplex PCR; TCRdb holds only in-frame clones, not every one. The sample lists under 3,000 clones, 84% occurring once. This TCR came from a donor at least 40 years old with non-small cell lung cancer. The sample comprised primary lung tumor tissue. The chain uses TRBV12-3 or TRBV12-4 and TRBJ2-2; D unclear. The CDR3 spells CASSHNPTGELFF. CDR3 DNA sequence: TGTGCCAGCAGTCACAACCCCACCGGGGAGCTGTTTTTT.